This T cell receptor (beta chain) comes out of a study of cytomegalovirus exposure and HLA in healthy donors. Study-wide results and caveats: The authors confirmed in vitro that a few CMV-associated chains were specific for CMV antigens. By a later analysis, the bulk of CMV-associated TCR beta chains appeared HLA-restricted. A classifier reportedly called cytomegalovirus status with high sensitivity and specificity.

CDR3 length: 10 amino acids. The V gene's germline CDR1 is MNHNS and CDR2 SASEGT. V lost 8 bases and J 9 bases, leaving 8 bases between the germline ends. Each donor's status was that of a healthy bone marrow donor. In the PCR, 60 Vbeta and 13 Jbeta primers were used. Method: immunoSEQ multiplex PCR; TCRdb's copy keeps in-frame clones and lacks some. The data hold 100,000 to 150,000 clones, with approximately 75% observed a single time. Remarks on this clone: The antigen remains unidentified.

J is TRBJ1-5 and V is TRBV6-1; D is unresolved. The source material was PBMCs. This clonotype was sampled from a woman aged 40 to 50 in good health and CMV-seropositive. The CDR3 DNA reads as TGTGCCAGCGTCCCCTTGCCCCAGCATTTT. Translation: CASVPLPQHF.